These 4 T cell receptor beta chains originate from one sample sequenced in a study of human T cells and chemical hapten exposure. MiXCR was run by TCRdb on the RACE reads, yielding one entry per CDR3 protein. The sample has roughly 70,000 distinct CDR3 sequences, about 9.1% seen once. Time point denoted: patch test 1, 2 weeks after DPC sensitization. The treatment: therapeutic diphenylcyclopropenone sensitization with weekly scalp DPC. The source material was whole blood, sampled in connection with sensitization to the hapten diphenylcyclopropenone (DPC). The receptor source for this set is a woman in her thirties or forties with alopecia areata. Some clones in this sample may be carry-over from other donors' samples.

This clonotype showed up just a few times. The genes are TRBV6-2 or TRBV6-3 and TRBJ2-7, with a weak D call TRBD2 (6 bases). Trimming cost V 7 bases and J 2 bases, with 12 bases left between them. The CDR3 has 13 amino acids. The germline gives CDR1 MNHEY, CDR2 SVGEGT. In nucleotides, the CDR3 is TGTGCCAGCAAAATGGAGGGAACCTACGAGCAGTACTTC. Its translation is CASKMEGTYEQYF.

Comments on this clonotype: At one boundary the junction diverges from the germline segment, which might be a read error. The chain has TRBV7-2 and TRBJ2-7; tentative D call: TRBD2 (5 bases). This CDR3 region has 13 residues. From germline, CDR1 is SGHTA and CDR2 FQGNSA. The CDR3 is CVSSLERGYEQYF. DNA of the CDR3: TGTGTCAGCAGCCTAGAACGCGGGTACGAGCAGTACTTC.

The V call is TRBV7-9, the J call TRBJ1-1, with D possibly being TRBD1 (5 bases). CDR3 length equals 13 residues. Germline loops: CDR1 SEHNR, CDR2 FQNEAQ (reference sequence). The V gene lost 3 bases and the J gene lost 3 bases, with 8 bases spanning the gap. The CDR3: CASSLPRDTEAFF. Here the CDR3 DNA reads TGTGCCAGCAGCTTGCCCAGGGACACTGAAGCTTTCTTT.

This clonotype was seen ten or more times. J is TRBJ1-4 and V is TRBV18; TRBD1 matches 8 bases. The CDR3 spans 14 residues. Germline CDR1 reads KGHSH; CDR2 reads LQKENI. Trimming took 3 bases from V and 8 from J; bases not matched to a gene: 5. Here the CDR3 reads CASSPGQVGEKLFF. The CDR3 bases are TGTGCCAGCTCACCGGGACAGGTCGGGGAAAAACTGTTTTTT.